This T cell receptor beta chain was captured in a study of blood T cell repertoires in COVID-19. Study-level information: Sources were T cells, B-cell-depleted T cells, or PBMCs; the material itself was cDNA or gDNA.

Source study methods: Amplified reference gene primers provided the basis for estimating nucleated cell counts. Generated by immunoSEQ multiplex PCR, the TCRdb table keeps only in-frame clones and is missing some. The D gene and trimming were derived from the DNA, and the V and J assignments and clone size from that table. The table records under 300,000 clones, 70% to 85% of them present only once. CDR3 size: 14 residues. Per the germline V gene, CDR1 is GTSNPN and CDR2 is SVGIG (reference sequence). V dropped 0 bases and J dropped 2; count of bases not matched to a gene: 1. The chain carries TRBV30 and TRBJ1-3, with 7 bases identical to TRBD1. The sample taken for sequencing was peripheral blood. This receptor was obtained from a woman older than 75 with acute or convalescent COVID-19. CDR3 in DNA: TGTGCCTGGAGTGTCGGGACAGCTGGAAACACCATATATTTT. Its protein is CAWSVGTAGNTIYF. The full variable domain, in which reference TRBV30 and TRBJ1-3 provide the parts outside the CDR3, is SQTIHQWPATLVQPVGSPLSLECTVEGTSNPNLYWYRQAAGRGLQLLFYSVGIGQISSEVPQNLSASRPQDRQFILSSKKLLLSDSGFYLCAWSVGTAGNTIYFGEGSWLTVV.